Given below is one T cell receptor (beta chain) in context. Its antigen is not known. Trimming removed 3 bases from V and 3 bases from J, with 17 bases in between. CDR1 is LNHNV, CDR2 YYDKDF, per germline (reference sequence). The CDR3 is 17 residues long. United States facilities provided treatment to all participants with HIV. This sample was included in a study of long-term antiretroviral therapy in people with HIV. Study findings and constraints: Specimens of blood were obtained during about 2003 to 2018, possibly under older ART regimens.

Researchers report immunoSEQ v3.0 was run at survey level. Generated by immunoSEQ multiplex PCR, the TCRdb table keeps only in-frame clones and is missing some. The sample carries about 18,000 clones, over 75% recorded once. The receptor comes from a man in his fifties or sixties with HIV. V is TRBV15 and J is TRBJ2-2; D not certain. The specimen comprised unsorted PBMCs, sampled 4.2 years after starting antiretroviral therapy. CDR3 sequence reads: CATSSEWASEHTGELFF. The CDR3 DNA follows: TGTGCCACCAGCAGTGAGTGGGCTTCCGAACACACCGGGGAGCTGTTTTTT.